This passage covers 25 T cell receptor beta chains from one sample sequenced in a study of PD-L1 blockade in urothelial cancer. TCRdb's table, derived via immunoSEQ multiplex PCR, lists solely in-frame clones and lacks some. The repertoire has tens of thousands of clones, approximately 80% of them found once; the top ten carry approximately 3.5%. Sequencing used PBMCs, obtained around atezolizumab (anti-PD-L1) treatment. The receptors were gathered from an older man with urothelial cancer.

This sequence joins TRBV9 and TRBJ2-3; 8 bases line up with TRBD2. Germline V gene sequence: CDR1 SGDLS, CDR2 YYNGEE. The CDR3 spans 14 residues. The ends lost 4 bases at V and 4 bases at J; junction bases unmatched: 5. DNA of the CDR3: TGTGCCAGCAGCCCCGGGGGGGGGCCAGATACGCAGTATTTT. Encoded protein: CASSPGGGPDTQYF.

CDR3 DNA: TGTGCCAGCAGCCTTTTCGCCGGGGTGCAGACCCAGTACTTC. Protein product: CASSLFAGVQTQYF. The chain links TRBV13 to TRBJ2-5; D is possibly TRBD2 (5 bases). The CDR3 runs to 14 residues. From germline, CDR1 is PRHDT and CDR2 FYEKMQ (reference sequence). The germline V and J ends were trimmed by 5 bases and 6 bases, with 16 bases remaining between them.

The chain joins TRBV11-2 to TRBJ2-7; D might be TRBD2 (6 bases). CDR3 length: 14 amino acids. Trimming stripped 4 bases from V and 8 bases from J, with 18 bases between. Germline CDR1 is SGHAT and CDR2 is FQNNGV. CDR3 in amino acids: CASSYSGLPEKQYF. The CDR3 coding sequence is TGTGCCAGCAGCTATTCCGGACTACCGGAGAAGCAGTACTTC.

The chain has TRBV29-1 and TRBJ2-2, with 8 nucleotides matching TRBD1. The CDR3 is 16 amino acids. CDR1 is SQVTM and CDR2 is ANQGSEA in the germline V gene. The ends lost 4 bases at V and 1 base at J; junction bases unmatched: 8. The CDR3 sequence is CSVVDIGTGNTGELFF. The CDR3 region has the DNA TGCAGCGTTGTGGATATTGGGACAGGGAACACCGGGGAGCTGTTTTTT.

The chain is built from TRBV5-6 and TRBJ2-2; 9 positions agree with TRBD1. CDR3 length: 15 amino acids. V was pared by 3 bases and J by 6 bases, with 6 bases of the junction left unmatched. CDR1 and CDR2 (germline): SGHDT, YYEEEE. The CDR3, as DNA: TGTGCCAGCAGCTCCGGGACAGGGTTTGCCGGGGAGCTGTTTTTT. This sequence encodes CASSSGTGFAGELFF.

The chain carries TRBV6-1 and TRBJ2-7; D gene unclear. Germline assignment: CDR1 MNHNS and CDR2 SASEGT. Trimming took off 3 bases at V and 3 bases at J, with 12 bases between the two ends. This CDR3 region has 14 residues. CDR3 coding DNA: TGTGCCAGCAGTGATTTATACTCTTTCTACGAGCAGTACTTC. It encodes CASSDLYSFYEQYF.

The V gene is TRBV5-4, the J gene TRBJ2-1; D perhaps matches TRBD2 (5 bases). This CDR3 spans 11 amino acids. Trimming removed 4 bases from V and 9 bases from J, with 8 bases in between. Germline CDR1 reads SGHNT; CDR2 reads YYREEE (reference sequence). In DNA, the CDR3 is TGTGCCAGCAGCGCCGGACTTGAGCAGTTCTTC. Translating gives CASSAGLEQFF.

This chain connects TRBV5-1 to TRBJ2-1; D is perhaps TRBD2 (6 bases). Germline V gene sequence: CDR1 SGHRS, CDR2 YFSETQ. V was shortened by 5 bases and J by 1 base, with 16 bases between the two germline ends. The CDR3 is 16 residues long. This CDR3 reads CASRYAGGNSYNEQFF. CDR3 sequence (DNA): TGCGCCAGCAGATATGCCGGCGGGAATTCCTACAATGAGCAGTTCTTC.

This clone was observed once. This chain uses TRBV29-1 with TRBJ2-1; D may be TRBD1 (5 bases). The V gene lost 2 bases and the J gene lost 7 bases, with 9 bases spanning the gap. The germline CDR1 and CDR2 sequences are SQVTM and ANQGSEA. CDR3 length equals 12 residues. CDR3 loop: CSVEMTANEQFF. CDR3 coding DNA: TGCAGCGTTGAAATGACAGCTAATGAGCAGTTCTTC.

The CDR3 sequence is CASSLNSGNAYEQFF. CDR3 sequence (DNA): TGTGCCAGCAGCTTAAATAGCGGGAACGCATATGAGCAGTTCTTC. The rearrangement uses TRBV7-3 and TRBJ2-1, with 8 bases lining up with TRBD2. CDR3 size: 15 residues. The junction had 7 bases not matched to a gene; V was cut back by 1 base and J by 8 bases. The germline gives CDR1 SGHTA, CDR2 FQGTGA.

This clone was observed a few times. The chain employs TRBV5-4 and TRBJ2-1, with a tentative D call TRBD2 (7 bases). The CDR3 runs 10 residues. Looked up from germline, CDR1 is SGHNT and CDR2 is YYREEE (reference sequence). The CDR3 sequence is CAGGDYEQFF. DNA of the CDR3: TGTGCAGGGGGGGACTATGAGCAGTTCTTC.

Only a few counts were recorded for this clone. This chain links TRBV2 with TRBJ1-4, with 10 nucleotides matching TRBD1. Trimming cost V 6 bases and J 6 bases; bases outside gene matches: 7. This CDR3 is built from 15 residues. Germline CDR1 reads SNHLY; CDR2 reads FYNNEI. The CDR3 DNA is TGTGCCAGCAGAGATTCCGGGACAGGGGATGAAAAACTGTTTTTT. Translated, it gives CASRDSGTGDEKLFF.

The table lists this clone with a count of one. The gene calls are TRBV7-9 and TRBJ2-3; TRBD2 matches at 9 bases. This CDR3 comprises 15 residues. Germline assignment: CDR1 SEHNR and CDR2 FQNEAQ (reference sequence). The J segment lost 3 bases and the V segment lost 2 bases, leaving 3 bases of the junction unmatched. The CDR3 sequence is CASSLTAGGTDTQYF. In DNA form, the CDR3 reads TGTGCCAGCAGCTTAACGGCGGGGGGGACAGATACGCAGTATTTT.

This clone was counted a single time. CDR3 nucleotides: TGTGCCAGCAGCAAAGGCCCGGGGGTAGCGGGGCAGTACTTC. It is translated as CASSKGPGVAGQYF. The rearrangement uses TRBV21-1 and TRBJ2-7; TRBD2, as called in the table, went unchecked against the DNA. TRBV21-1 is a documented pseudogene. The CDR3 is 14 amino acids.

This chain connects TRBV14 to TRBJ1-1; 9 positions match TRBD1. Germline CDR1 reads SGHDN; CDR2 reads FVKESK. Losses at the gene ends were 4 bases for V and 4 bases for J; bases not matched to a gene: 1. The CDR3 length is 13 residues. CDR3 region: CASSRQGVTEAFF. The CDR3 coding sequence is TGTGCCAGCAGCCGACAGGGGGTCACTGAAGCTTTCTTT.

The rearrangement links TRBV4-1 to TRBJ2-1; D perhaps matches TRBD1 (5 bases). The V end lost 0 bases, the J end lost 8 bases, and 20 bases lay between the germline ends. The germline V gene has CDR1 MGHRA and CDR2 YSYEKL. There are 17 residues in the CDR3. The CDR3 sequence is CASSQDRVWGESYEQFF. The CDR3 DNA reads as TGCGCCAGCAGCCAAGATCGGGTATGGGGCGAGAGCTATGAGCAGTTCTTC.

The CDR3 reads CASSPGTAVYGYTF. CDR3 sequence (DNA): TGTGCCAGCTCACCCGGGACAGCAGTCTATGGCTACACCTTC. This chain connects TRBV18 to TRBJ1-2, with TRBD1 identical over 7 bases. V was pared by 3 bases and J by 4 bases, with 5 bases of the junction left unmatched. The germline V gene has CDR1 KGHSH and CDR2 LQKENI. The CDR3 runs to 14 residues.

CDR3: CASRHDPGGGSYEQYF. CDR3 sequence (DNA): TGTGCCAGCCGCCACGACCCAGGGGGCGGCTCCTACGAGCAGTACTTC. This chain joins TRBV6-6 and TRBJ2-7; TRBD1 matches 8 bases. The V and J ends lost 8 bases and 0 bases, in that order; junction bases with no gene match: 12. This CDR3 is 16 amino acids long. Germline V lookup: CDR1 MNHNY, CDR2 SVGAGI (reference sequence).

The chain joins TRBV11-3 to TRBJ2-5; TRBD1 is a possible D gene (5 bases). Looked up from germline, CDR1 is SGHNT and CDR2 is YENEEA. The CDR3 is made up of 15 amino acids. V was trimmed by 2 bases and J by 3 bases, leaving 13 bases between them. The CDR3, as DNA: TGTGCCAGCAGCTTATCTTTGGGCAGGGAAGAGACCCAGTACTTC. Translation gives CASSLSLGREETQYF. Using reference TRBV11-3 and TRBJ2-5 for the parts outside the CDR3, the full variable domain is EAGVVQSPRYKIIEKKQPVAFWCNPISGHNTLYWYLQNLGQGPELLIRYENEEAVDDSQLPKDRFSAERLKGVDSTLKIQPAELGDSAVYLCASSLSLGREETQYFGPGTRLLVL.

This sequence joins TRBV5-4 and TRBJ2-6, with D hard to call. Germline assignment: CDR1 SGHNT and CDR2 YYREEE (reference sequence). Trimming removed 4 bases from V and 3 bases from J, with 8 bases in between. The CDR3 consists of 14 residues. The CDR3 spells CASSKQDGANVLTF. As DNA, the CDR3 is TGTGCCAGCAGCAAGCAAGATGGGGCCAACGTCCTGACTTTC.

The chain joins TRBV29-1 to TRBJ2-6, with TRBD1 matching 8 bases. Germline-derived CDR1 and CDR2 are SQVTM and ANQGSEA. The CDR3 consists of 15 residues. The trim removed 3 bases at V and 3 bases at J, leaving 4 bases unmatched. CDR3 sequence (DNA): TGCAGCGTTGACCAGGGGGCGAATGGGGCCAACGTCCTGACTTTC. It codes for CSVDQGANGANVLTF.

The V gene is TRBV18, the J gene TRBJ1-2; TRBD1 might be the D (6 bases). The germline V gene encodes CDR1 KGHSH and CDR2 LQKENI. This CDR3 comprises 13 residues. The ends were cut back, 3 bases at V and 7 bases at J, with 12 bases in the middle. The CDR3 sequence is CASSPTDRSGYTF. The CDR3 nucleotides read TGTGCCAGCTCACCGACCGACAGGTCTGGCTACACCTTC.

The V call is TRBV5-1, the J call TRBJ2-5; 12 nucleotides agree with TRBD2. CDR1 and CDR2 (germline): SGHRS, YFSETQ. V shed 4 bases, J shed 4 bases, and the junction held 11 bases outside the gene matches. This CDR3 contains 17 residues. The CDR3 nucleotides are TGCGCCAGCAGCAAGGGCCCTAGCGGGGGGGCCGCAGAGACCCAGTACTTC. This translates into CASSKGPSGGAAETQYF. The entire variable domain, with the rest obtained from reference TRBV5-1 and TRBJ2-5, is as follows: KAGVTQTPRYLIKTRGQQVTLSCSPISGHRSVSWYQQTPGQGLQFLFEYFSETQRNKGNFPGRFSGRQFSNSRSEMNVSTLELGDSALYLCASSKGPSGGAAETQYFGPGTRLLVL.

The chain employs TRBV2 and TRBJ1-3; tentative D call: TRBD1 (5 bases). With 3 bases removed from V and 0 bases from J, the gap between germline ends came to 6 bases. The CDR3 sequence is 14 residues long. CDR1 is SNHLY, CDR2 FYNNEI, per germline. The DNA of the CDR3 is TGTGCCAGCAGTGACACAGGCTCTGGAAACACCATATATTTT. This sequence encodes CASSDTGSGNTIYF.

The genes are TRBV19 and TRBJ2-4; weak D call: TRBD2 (5 bases). Per the germline V gene, CDR1 is LNHDA and CDR2 is SQIVND (reference sequence). Trimming took 5 bases from V and 3 from J, leaving 14 bases between them. There are 15 residues in the CDR3. CDR3 nucleotides: TGTGCCAGTAGTTCAGGCGGGTTCGGCAAAAACATTCAGTACTTC. Encoded protein: CASSSGGFGKNIQYF.